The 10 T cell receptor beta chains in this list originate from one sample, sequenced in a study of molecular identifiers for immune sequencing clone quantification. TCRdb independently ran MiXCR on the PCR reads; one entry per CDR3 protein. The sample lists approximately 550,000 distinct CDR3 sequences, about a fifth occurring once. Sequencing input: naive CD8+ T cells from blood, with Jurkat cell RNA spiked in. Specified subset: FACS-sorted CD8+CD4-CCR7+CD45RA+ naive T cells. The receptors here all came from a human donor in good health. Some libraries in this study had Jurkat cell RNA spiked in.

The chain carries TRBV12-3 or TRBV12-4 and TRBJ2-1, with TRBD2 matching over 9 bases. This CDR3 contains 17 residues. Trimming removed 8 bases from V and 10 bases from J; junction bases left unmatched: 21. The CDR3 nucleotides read TGTGCCAGCCCCTGTGGGCGGGGGGGCTTTGTTCCGCGGGAGCAGTTCTTC. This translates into CASPCGRGGFVPREQFF.

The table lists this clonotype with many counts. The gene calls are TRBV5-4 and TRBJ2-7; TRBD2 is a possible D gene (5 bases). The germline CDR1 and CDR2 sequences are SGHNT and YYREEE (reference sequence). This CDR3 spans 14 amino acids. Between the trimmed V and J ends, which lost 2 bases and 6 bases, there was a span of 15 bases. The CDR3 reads CASSFGGGLGEQYF. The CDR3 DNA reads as TGTGCCAGCAGCTTTGGCGGAGGCTTAGGCGAGCAGTACTTC.

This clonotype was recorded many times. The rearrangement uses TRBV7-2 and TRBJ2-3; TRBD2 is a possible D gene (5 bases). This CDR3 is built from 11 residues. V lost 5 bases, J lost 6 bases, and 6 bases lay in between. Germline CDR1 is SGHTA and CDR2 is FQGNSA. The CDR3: CASSGGDTQYF. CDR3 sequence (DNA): TGTGCCAGCAGCGGAGGTGATACGCAGTATTTT.

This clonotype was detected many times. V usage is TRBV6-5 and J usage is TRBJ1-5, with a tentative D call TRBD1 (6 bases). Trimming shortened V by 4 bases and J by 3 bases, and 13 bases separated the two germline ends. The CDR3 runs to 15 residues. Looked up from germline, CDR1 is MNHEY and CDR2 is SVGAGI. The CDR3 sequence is CASSLDSGANQPQHF. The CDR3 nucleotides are TGTGCCAGCAGTTTAGATTCAGGGGCCAATCAGCCCCAGCATTTT.

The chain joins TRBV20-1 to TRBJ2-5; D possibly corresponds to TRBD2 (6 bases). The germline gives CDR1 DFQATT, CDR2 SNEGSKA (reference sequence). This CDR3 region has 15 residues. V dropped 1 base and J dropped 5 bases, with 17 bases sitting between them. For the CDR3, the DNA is TGCAGTGCTAGAGGGAGGGGCACTATTTCGGAGACCCAGTACTTC. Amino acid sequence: CSARGRGTISETQYF.

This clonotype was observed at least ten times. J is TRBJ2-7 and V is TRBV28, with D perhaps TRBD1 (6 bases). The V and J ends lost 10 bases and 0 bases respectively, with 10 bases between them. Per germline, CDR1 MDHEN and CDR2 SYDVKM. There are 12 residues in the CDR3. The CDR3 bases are TGTGCCATTACACAGGGCTCCTACGAGCAGTACTTC. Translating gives CAITQGSYEQYF.

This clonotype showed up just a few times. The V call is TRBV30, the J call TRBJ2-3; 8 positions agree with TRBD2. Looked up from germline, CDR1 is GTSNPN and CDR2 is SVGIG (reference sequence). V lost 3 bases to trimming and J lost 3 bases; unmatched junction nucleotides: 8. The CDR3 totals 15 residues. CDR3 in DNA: TGTGCCTGGAGCAGCGGTAGCGGGAATACAGATACGCAGTATTTT. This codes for CAWSSGSGNTDTQYF.

CDR3 protein: CASSEGGGALYEQYF. The CDR3 DNA sequence: TGTGCCAGCAGTGAAGGGGGAGGGGCCCTCTACGAGCAGTACTTC. J is TRBJ2-7 and V is TRBV2; 7 bases fit TRBD2. From germline, CDR1 is SNHLY and CDR2 FYNNEI. The CDR3 runs 15 residues. J lost 3 bases, V lost 1 base, and 6 bases had no gene match.

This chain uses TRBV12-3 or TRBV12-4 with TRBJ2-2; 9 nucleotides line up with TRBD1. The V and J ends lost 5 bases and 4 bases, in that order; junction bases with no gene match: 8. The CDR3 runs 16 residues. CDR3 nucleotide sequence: TGTGCCAGCAGTCCCACAGGGGGCCAGGTCACCGGGGAGCTGTTTTTT. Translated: CASSPTGGQVTGELFF.

The CDR3 bases are TGTGCCAGCAGCCCAAGGAACAGGGACTCGGGCTATGGCTACACCTTC. It yields the protein CASSPRNRDSGYGYTF. This chain links TRBV7-9 with TRBJ1-2; D is perhaps TRBD1 (6 bases). The V gene's germline CDR1 is SEHNR and CDR2 FQNEAQ (reference sequence). Between the trimmed V and J ends, which lost 5 bases and 4 bases, there was a span of 20 bases. The CDR3 has 16 residues. Together with reference TRBV7-9 and TRBJ1-2, the CDR3 gives the full variable domain: DTGVSQNPRHKITKRGQNVTFRCDPISEHNRLYWYRQTLGQGPEFLTYFQNEAQLEKSRLLSDRFSAERPKGSFSTLEIQRTEQGDSAMYLCASSPRNRDSGYGYTFGSGTRLTVV.